These 21 T cell receptor beta chains were all obtained from the same sample, sequenced in a study of shared clonotypes between healthy human individuals. Clones were read by immunoSEQ multiplex PCR, and TCRdb kept only the in-frame ones, dropping some. The sample has about 320,000 clones, around nine tenths seen once; the top ten hold 15% to 20%. Sequenced sample: memory CD8+ T cells sorted from blood. Specified subset: CD45RO+ cells pooled with CCR7-negative TemRA cells. The receptor set was obtained from a man aged 18-30 years in good health.

The V gene is TRBV27, the J gene TRBJ2-7; no reliable D call. Trimming pared 10 bases from V and 3 bases from J, leaving 19 bases between. Germline V gene lookup returns CDR1 MNHEY and CDR2 SMNVEV (reference sequence). The CDR3 has 14 amino acids. The CDR3 sequence is CATASRRAIYEQYF. The CDR3 DNA sequence: TGTGCCACCGCGTCGAGAAGGGCGATCTACGAGCAGTACTTC.

The V and J genes are TRBV4-1 and TRBJ1-1; the D is unclear. Germline V gives CDR1 MGHRA, CDR2 YSYEKL. The V end was cut by 1 base, the J end by 4 bases, with 10 bases between. This CDR3 is 14 amino acids long. CDR3 loop: CASSQVYFGTEAFF. CDR3 nucleotides: TGCGCCAGCAGCCAAGTATATTTTGGCACTGAAGCTTTCTTT.

The chain uses TRBV20-1 and TRBJ2-1; D call uncertain. V gave up 1 base and J gave up 7 bases, with 5 bases separating them. CDR1 and CDR2 (germline): DFQATT, SNEGSKA (reference sequence). The CDR3 spans 11 residues. CDR3 bases: TGCAGTGCTAGAGCTGGGAATGAGCAGTTCTTC. This encodes CSARAGNEQFF.

The CDR3, as DNA: TGTGCCAGCAGCTGGACAGGGGGCCCTCCCTACGAGCAGTACTTC. Amino acid sequence: CASSWTGGPPYEQYF. The rearrangement links TRBV2 to TRBJ2-7; 11 bases agree with TRBD1. The CDR3 is 15 residues long. With 6 bases clipped from V and 2 bases from J, the junction kept 6 bases outside the gene matches. In germline, CDR1 is SNHLY, CDR2 FYNNEI.

The genes are TRBV13 and TRBJ1-2; D is undetermined. Germline V lookup: CDR1 PRHDT, CDR2 FYEKMQ (reference sequence). V was cut by 0 bases and J by 8 bases, with 10 bases left in between. The CDR3 consists of 13 residues. CDR3 nucleotide sequence: TGTGCCAGCAGCTTAGGTAGGGCAGGCGGCTACACCTTC. Translation gives CASSLGRAGGYTF.

This chain joins TRBV25-1 and TRBJ2-3, with TRBD2 identical over 10 bases. Per the germline V gene, CDR1 is MGHDK and CDR2 is SYGVNS. V shed 0 bases, J shed 2 bases, and the junction held 5 bases outside the gene matches. CDR3 length: 17 residues. The CDR3 DNA sequence: TGTGCCAGCAGTGAATATGGTCTAGCGGGAGTCACAGATACGCAGTATTTT. Amino acids: CASSEYGLAGVTDTQYF.

The chain links TRBV28 to TRBJ1-2; perhaps TRBD1 as D (5 bases). The V gene's germline CDR1 is MDHEN and CDR2 SYDVKM. The CDR3 is made up of 13 amino acids. Trimming removed 3 bases from V and 7 bases from J, with 12 bases in between. The CDR3 coding sequence is TGTGCCAGCAGTTTGTTTGTGGGGGTTGGCTACACCTTC. Amino acids: CASSLFVGVGYTF.

A remark on this clone: This same CDR3 is encoded by further DNA sequences in the sample. The chain has TRBV30 and TRBJ1-1, with unresolved D. Trimming shortened V by 5 bases and J by 4 bases, and 8 bases separated the two germline ends. This CDR3 comprises 11 residues. Germline assignment: CDR1 GTSNPN and CDR2 SVGIG (reference sequence). Here the CDR3 reads CAWGRRTEAFF. Written as DNA, the CDR3 is TGTGCCTGGGGAAGACGCACTGAAGCTTTCTTT. Full variable domain (remainder filled in from reference TRBV30 and TRBJ1-1): SQTIHQWPATLVQPVGSPLSLECTVEGTSNPNLYWYRQAAGRGLQLLFYSVGIGQISSEVPQNLSASRPQDRQFILSSKKLLLSDSGFYLCAWGRRTEAFFGQGTRLTVV.

The chain uses TRBV27 and TRBJ2-7, with 10 bases aligning to TRBD1. Germline-derived CDR1 and CDR2 are MNHEY and SMNVEV (reference sequence). The CDR3 extends over 14 amino acids. The ends lost 3 bases at V and 2 bases at J; junction bases unmatched: 1. CDR3 in amino acids: CASSLTGGPYEQYF. CDR3 sequence (DNA): TGTGCCAGCAGTTTGACAGGGGGCCCCTACGAGCAGTACTTC.

The J gene is TRBJ2-7, the V gene TRBV10-1; TRBD1 is a possible D gene (8 bases). Trimming stripped 0 bases from V and 11 bases from J, with 11 bases between. Germline values: CDR1 WNHNN, CDR2 SYGVQD (reference sequence). There are 12 residues in the CDR3. CDR3 residues: CASSESTGGEYF. The CDR3 nucleotides read TGCGCCAGCAGTGAGTCAACAGGGGGGGAGTACTTC.

The chain employs TRBV13 and TRBJ2-5, with D possibly matching TRBD1 (5 bases). Looked up from germline, CDR1 is PRHDT and CDR2 is FYEKMQ (reference sequence). The CDR3 is made up of 15 amino acids. Trimming removed 6 bases from V and 5 bases from J, with 19 bases in between. The CDR3 DNA reads TGTGCCAGCAGTCCCCCTGGGCAGGGCCGGGAGACCCAGTACTTC. Translation gives CASSPPGQGRETQYF.

This clone was counted a single time. The J gene is TRBJ1-5, the V gene TRBV6-6; D call uncertain. The CDR3 length is 16 residues. V shed 2 bases and J shed 5 bases, with 16 bases lying between them. The germline gives CDR1 MNHNY, CDR2 SVGAGI (reference sequence). Here the CDR3 DNA reads TGTGCCAGCAGTTACGAGGAGGGAGGACTCGATCAGCCCCAGCATTTT. Its translation: CASSYEEGGLDQPQHF.

The chain recombines TRBV27 with TRBJ2-7; D could derive from TRBD1 or TRBD2 (5 bases each). The length of the CDR3 is 13 residues. Germline lookup yields CDR1 MNHEY and CDR2 SMNVEV (reference sequence). Trimming took off 8 bases at V and 4 bases at J, with 15 bases between the two ends. The CDR3 is CASAAGTLYEQYF. The DNA of the CDR3 is TGTGCCAGCGCCGCAGGGACCCTTTACGAGCAGTACTTC.

Concerning this clone itself: A read error may explain this, as a much larger clone is one base away. The sample holds other DNA sequences that translate to the same CDR3. The chain joins TRBV4-1 to TRBJ1-2; unclear D gene. The CDR3 contains 15 residues. Germline V lookup: CDR1 MGHRA, CDR2 YSYEKL. For the CDR3, the DNA is TGCGCCAGCAGCCAAGGAAATCCATCCCATTATGGCTACACTTTC. Amino acids: CASSQGNPSHYGYTF.

The chain carries TRBV7-2 and TRBJ2-1; TRBD2 aligns across 13 bases. CDR1 is SGHTA and CDR2 is FQGNSA in the germline V gene. J was trimmed by 4 bases and V by 7 bases; bases with no gene match: 16. CDR3 length: 19 residues. The CDR3: CASTPPPTSGGLFYNEQFF. CDR3 DNA: TGTGCCAGCACCCCGCCCCCGACTAGCGGGGGGTTATTTTACAATGAGCAGTTCTTC.

V and J are TRBV7-6 and TRBJ2-7; tentative D call: TRBD1 (6 bases). Germline V gene data show CDR1 as SGHVS and CDR2 as FNYEAQ. The CDR3 runs to 14 residues. The V and J ends lost 5 bases and 3 bases respectively, with 14 bases between them. The CDR3 is CASSLRTELYEQYF. CDR3 bases: TGTGCCAGCAGCCTCCGGACAGAACTCTACGAGCAGTACTTC.

V is TRBV6-1 and J is TRBJ2-2; maybe TRBD1 (7 bases). V was clipped by 5 bases and J by 6 bases, with 16 bases between them. From germline, CDR1 is MNHNS and CDR2 SASEGT. The CDR3 contains 15 residues. The CDR3, as DNA: TGTGCCAGCAGTCCTACGGAGGGGGCTTCCGGGGAGCTGTTTTTT. It specifies CASSPTEGASGELFF.

This chain connects TRBV6-1 to TRBJ2-1; the D is unclear. The V and J ends lost 3 bases and 4 bases respectively, with 7 bases between them. The CDR3 consists of 13 residues. CDR1 and CDR2 (germline): MNHNS, SASEGT. CDR3 DNA: TGTGCCAGCAGTGAGTGGCAGTACAATGAGCAGTTCTTC. It specifies CASSEWQYNEQFF.

The chain employs TRBV19 and TRBJ1-4; TRBD1 matches at 10 bases. Trimming took 8 bases from V and 6 from J; bases not matched to a gene: 6. The CDR3 contains 14 residues. The germline V gene has CDR1 LNHDA and CDR2 SQIVND (reference sequence). CDR3 in amino acids: CASSTGTGDEKLFF. The CDR3 DNA reads as TGTGCCAGTTCAACCGGGACAGGGGATGAAAAACTGTTTTTT. The full variable domain, completed using reference TRBV19 and TRBJ1-4, is DGGITQSPKYLFRKEGQNVTLSCEQNLNHDAMYWYRQDPGQGLRLIYYSQIVNDFQKGDIAEGYSVSREKKESFPLTVTSAQKNPTAFYLCASSTGTGDEKLFFGSGTQLSVL.

The chain uses TRBV5-6 and TRBJ2-7; the match to TRBD2 covers 13 bases. The CDR3 runs to 16 residues. Looked up from germline, CDR1 is SGHDT and CDR2 is YYEEEE. The J segment lost 3 bases and the V segment lost 4 bases, leaving 7 bases of the junction unmatched. CDR3 sequence: CASSQGLAGDYYEQYF. The CDR3 bases are TGTGCCAGCAGCCAAGGACTAGCGGGGGATTACTACGAGCAGTACTTC.

The V call is TRBV28, the J call TRBJ1-5; 7 bases map to TRBD1. Trimming took 5 bases from V and 4 from J; bases not matched to a gene: 5. This CDR3 is built from 14 residues. Germline values: CDR1 MDHEN, CDR2 SYDVKM. The CDR3 loop reads CASSTGASNQPQHF. The CDR3 DNA reads as TGTGCCAGCAGTACAGGGGCCTCAAATCAGCCCCAGCATTTT. Supplemented by reference TRBV28 and TRBJ1-5, the full variable domain reads DVKVTQSSRYLVKRTGEKVFLECVQDMDHENMFWYRQDPGLGLRLIYFSYDVKMKEKGDIPEGYSVSREKKERFSLILESASTNQTSMYLCASSTGASNQPQHFGDGTRLSIL.